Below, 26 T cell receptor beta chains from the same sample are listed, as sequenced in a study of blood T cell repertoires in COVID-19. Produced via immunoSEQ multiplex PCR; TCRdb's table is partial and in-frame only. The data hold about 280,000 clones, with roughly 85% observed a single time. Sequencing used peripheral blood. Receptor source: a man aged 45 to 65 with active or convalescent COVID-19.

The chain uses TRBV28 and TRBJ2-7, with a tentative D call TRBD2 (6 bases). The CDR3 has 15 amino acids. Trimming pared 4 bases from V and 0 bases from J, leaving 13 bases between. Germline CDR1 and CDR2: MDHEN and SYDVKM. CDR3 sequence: CASSSPTRSSYEQYF. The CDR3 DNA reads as TGTGCCAGCAGTTCCCCGACTAGGAGCTCCTACGAGCAGTACTTC.

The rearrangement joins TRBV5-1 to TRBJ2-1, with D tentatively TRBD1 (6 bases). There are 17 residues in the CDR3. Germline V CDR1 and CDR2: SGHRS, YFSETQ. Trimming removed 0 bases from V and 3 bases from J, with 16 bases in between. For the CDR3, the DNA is TGCGCCAGCAGCTTGGGCTCAGGGGCCCCAGGCTACAATGAGCAGTTCTTC. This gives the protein CASSLGSGAPGYNEQFF. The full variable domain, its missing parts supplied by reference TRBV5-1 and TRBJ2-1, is KAGVTQTPRYLIKTRGQQVTLSCSPISGHRSVSWYQQTPGQGLQFLFEYFSETQRNKGNFPGRFSGRQFSNSRSEMNVSTLELGDSALYLCASSLGSGAPGYNEQFFGPGTRLTVL.

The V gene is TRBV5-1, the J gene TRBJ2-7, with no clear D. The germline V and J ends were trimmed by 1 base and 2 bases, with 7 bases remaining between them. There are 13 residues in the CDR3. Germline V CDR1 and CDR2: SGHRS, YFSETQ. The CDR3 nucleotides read TGCGCCAGCAGCTTGATGCCAGCCTACGAGCAGTACTTC. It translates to CASSLMPAYEQYF.

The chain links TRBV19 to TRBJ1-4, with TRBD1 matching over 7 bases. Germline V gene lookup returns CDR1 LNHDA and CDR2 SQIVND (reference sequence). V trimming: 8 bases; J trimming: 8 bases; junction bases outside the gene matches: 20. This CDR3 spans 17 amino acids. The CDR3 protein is CASLHRGTELAEEKLFF. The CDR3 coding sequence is TGTGCCAGTCTTCACAGGGGAACGGAGCTGGCTGAGGAAAAACTGTTTTTT.

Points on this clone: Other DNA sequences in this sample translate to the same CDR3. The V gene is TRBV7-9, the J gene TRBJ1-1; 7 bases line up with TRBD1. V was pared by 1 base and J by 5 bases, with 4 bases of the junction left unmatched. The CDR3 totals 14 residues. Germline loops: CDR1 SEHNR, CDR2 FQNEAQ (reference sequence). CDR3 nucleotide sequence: TGTGCCAGCAGCTTAGGACAGGGTGAAACTGAAGCTTTCTTT. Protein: CASSLGQGETEAFF.

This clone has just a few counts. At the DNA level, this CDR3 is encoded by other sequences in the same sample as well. The DNA for the CDR3 is TGTGCCTGGAGTGTTTCCGTAAACACTGAAGCTTTCTTT. As protein: CAWSVSVNTEAFF. The chain is built from TRBV30 and TRBJ1-1; no reliable D call. This CDR3 contains 13 residues. Trimming left V 0 bases short and J 2 bases short, with 7 bases between. Germline CDR1 and CDR2: GTSNPN and SVGIG (reference sequence).

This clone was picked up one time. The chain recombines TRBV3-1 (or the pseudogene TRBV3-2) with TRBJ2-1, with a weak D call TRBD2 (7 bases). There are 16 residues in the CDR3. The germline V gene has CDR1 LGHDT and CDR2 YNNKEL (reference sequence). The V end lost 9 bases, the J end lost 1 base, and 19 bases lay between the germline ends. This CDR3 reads CASTASGGGSYNEQFF. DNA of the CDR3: TGTGCCAGTACGGCTAGCGGAGGGGGATCCTACAATGAGCAGTTCTTC.

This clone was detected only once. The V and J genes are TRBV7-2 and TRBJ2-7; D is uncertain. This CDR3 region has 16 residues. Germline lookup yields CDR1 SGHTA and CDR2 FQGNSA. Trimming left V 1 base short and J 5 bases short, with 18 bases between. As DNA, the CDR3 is TGTGCCAGCAGCTTAGGGTCGCCAGGCCCCTGGGACGAGCAGTACTTC. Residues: CASSLGSPGPWDEQYF.

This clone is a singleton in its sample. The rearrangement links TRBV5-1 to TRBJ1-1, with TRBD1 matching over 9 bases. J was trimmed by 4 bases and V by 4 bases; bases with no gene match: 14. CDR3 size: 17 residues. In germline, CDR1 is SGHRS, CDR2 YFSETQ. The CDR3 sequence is CASSTVEGTGLSTEAFF. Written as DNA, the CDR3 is TGCGCCAGCAGCACGGTCGAGGGGACAGGGCTCAGCACTGAAGCTTTCTTT.

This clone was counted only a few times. CDR3 nucleotides: TGTGCCAGCAGCTTAGGGGGCCCCCCGGGTGAGCAGTTCTTC. It codes for CASSLGGPPGEQFF. The rearrangement uses TRBV7-2 and TRBJ2-1; perhaps TRBD1 as D (5 bases). The CDR3 is made up of 14 amino acids. V was shortened by 1 base and J by 9 bases, with 13 bases between the two germline ends. The V gene's germline CDR1 is SGHTA and CDR2 FQGNSA.

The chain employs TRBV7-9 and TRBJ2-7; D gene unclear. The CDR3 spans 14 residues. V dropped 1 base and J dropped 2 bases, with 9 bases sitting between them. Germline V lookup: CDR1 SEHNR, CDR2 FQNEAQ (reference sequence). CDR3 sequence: CASSLGSIPYEQYF. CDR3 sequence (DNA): TGTGCCAGCAGCTTAGGCTCTATCCCCTACGAGCAGTACTTC. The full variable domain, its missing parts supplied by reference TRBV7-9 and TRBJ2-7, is DTGVSQNPRHKITKRGQNVTFRCDPISEHNRLYWYRQTLGQGPEFLTYFQNEAQLEKSRLLSDRFSAERPKGSFSTLEIQRTEQGDSAMYLCASSLGSIPYEQYFGPGTRLTVT.

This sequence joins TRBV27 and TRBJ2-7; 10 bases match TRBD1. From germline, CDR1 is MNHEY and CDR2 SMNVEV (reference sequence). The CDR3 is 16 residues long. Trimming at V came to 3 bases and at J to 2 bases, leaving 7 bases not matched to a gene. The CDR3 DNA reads TGTGCCAGCAGTTTCCGCCGGGACAGGGGCCCCTACGAGCAGTACTTC. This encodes CASSFRRDRGPYEQYF.

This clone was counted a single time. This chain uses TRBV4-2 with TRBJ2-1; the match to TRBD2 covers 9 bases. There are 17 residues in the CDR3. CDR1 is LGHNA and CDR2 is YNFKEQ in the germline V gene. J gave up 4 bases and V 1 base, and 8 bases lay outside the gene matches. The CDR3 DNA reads TGTGCCAGCAGCCAAGCCTCCGGGACTAGCCGATACAATGAGCAGTTCTTC. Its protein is CASSQASGTSRYNEQFF.

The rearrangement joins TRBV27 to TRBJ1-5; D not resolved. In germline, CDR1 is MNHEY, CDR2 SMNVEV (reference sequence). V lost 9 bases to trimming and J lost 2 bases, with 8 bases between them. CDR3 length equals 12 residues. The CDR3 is CASRGGNQPQHF. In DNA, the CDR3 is TGTGCCAGTCGCGGGGGCAATCAGCCCCAGCATTTT.

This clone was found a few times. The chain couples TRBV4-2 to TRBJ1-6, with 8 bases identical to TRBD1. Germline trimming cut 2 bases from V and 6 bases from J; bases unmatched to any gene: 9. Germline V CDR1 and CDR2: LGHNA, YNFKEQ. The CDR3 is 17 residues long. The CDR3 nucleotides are TGTGCCAGCAGCCAAAGTCCCAGGGGGCGCGGTAATTCACCCCTCCACTTT. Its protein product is CASSQSPRGRGNSPLHF.

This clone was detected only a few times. The CDR3 is CAISEFGREAEQYF. CDR3 in DNA: TGTGCCATCAGTGAGTTTGGCAGGGAGGCCGAGCAGTACTTC. This rearrangement joins TRBV10-3 to TRBJ2-7, with D maybe TRBD2 (6 bases). The CDR3 totals 14 residues. Germline lookup yields CDR1 ENHRY and CDR2 SYGVKD. The germline V and J ends were trimmed by 1 base and 6 bases, with 13 bases remaining between them.

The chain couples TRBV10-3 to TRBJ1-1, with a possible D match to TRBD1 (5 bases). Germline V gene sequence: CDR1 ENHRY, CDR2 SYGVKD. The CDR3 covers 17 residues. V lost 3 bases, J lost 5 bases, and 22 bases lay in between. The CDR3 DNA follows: TGTGCCATCAGTGATAGGTCTTCTAACCGGGGGGTGACTGAAGCTTTCTTT. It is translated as CAISDRSSNRGVTEAFF.

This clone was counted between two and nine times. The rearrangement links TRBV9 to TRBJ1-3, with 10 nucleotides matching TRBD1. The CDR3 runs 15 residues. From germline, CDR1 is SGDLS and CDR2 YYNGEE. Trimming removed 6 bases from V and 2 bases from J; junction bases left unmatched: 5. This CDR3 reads CASIGDRGAGNTIYF. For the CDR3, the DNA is TGTGCCAGCATCGGGGACAGGGGTGCTGGAAACACCATATATTTT.

CDR3 amino acids: CASSFLGGGGDEKLFF. CDR3 nucleotide sequence: TGTGCCAGCAGTTTCCTCGGGGGAGGAGGGGACGAAAAACTGTTTTTT. This sequence joins TRBV28 and TRBJ1-4; D may be TRBD1 (5 bases). Germline V gene lookup returns CDR1 MDHEN and CDR2 SYDVKM. This CDR3 comprises 16 residues. The V gene lost 3 bases and the J gene lost 8 bases, with 19 bases spanning the gap.

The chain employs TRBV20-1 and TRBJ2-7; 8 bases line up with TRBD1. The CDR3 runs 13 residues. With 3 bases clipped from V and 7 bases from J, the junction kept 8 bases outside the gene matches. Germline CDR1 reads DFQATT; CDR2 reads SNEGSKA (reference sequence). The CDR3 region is CSASGQGAVEQYF. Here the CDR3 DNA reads TGCAGTGCTAGTGGGCAGGGGGCGGTTGAGCAGTACTTC.

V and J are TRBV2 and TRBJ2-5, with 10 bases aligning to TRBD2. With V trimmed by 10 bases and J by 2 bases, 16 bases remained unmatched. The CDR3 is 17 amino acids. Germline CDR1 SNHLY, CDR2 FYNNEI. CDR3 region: CAIRSGRAGGFQETQYF. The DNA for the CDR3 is TGTGCCATACGAAGCGGGAGGGCCGGGGGATTTCAAGAGACCCAGTACTTC. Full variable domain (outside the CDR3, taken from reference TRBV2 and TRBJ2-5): EPEVTQTPSHQVTQMGQEVILRCVPISNHLYFYWYRQILGQKVEFLVSFYNNEISEKSEIFDDQFSVERPDGSNFTLKIRSTKLEDSAMYFCAIRSGRAGGFQETQYFGPGTRLLVL.

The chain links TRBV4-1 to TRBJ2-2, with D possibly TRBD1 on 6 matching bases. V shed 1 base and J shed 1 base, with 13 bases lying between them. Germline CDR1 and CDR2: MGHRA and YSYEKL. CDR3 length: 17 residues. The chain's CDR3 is CASSQGRMGQNTGELFF. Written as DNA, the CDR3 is TGCGCCAGCAGCCAAGGACGCATGGGACAGAACACCGGGGAGCTGTTTTTT.

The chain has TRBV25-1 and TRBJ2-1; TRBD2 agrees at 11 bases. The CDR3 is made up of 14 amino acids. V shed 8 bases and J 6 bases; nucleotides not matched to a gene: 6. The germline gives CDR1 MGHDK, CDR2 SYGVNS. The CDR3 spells CASSTSGRINEQFF. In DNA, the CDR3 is TGTGCCAGCTCCACTAGCGGGAGAATCAATGAGCAGTTCTTC.

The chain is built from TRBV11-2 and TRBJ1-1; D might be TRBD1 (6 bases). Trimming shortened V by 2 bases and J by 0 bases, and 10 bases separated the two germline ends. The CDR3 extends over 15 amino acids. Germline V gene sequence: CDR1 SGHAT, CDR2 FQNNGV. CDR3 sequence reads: CASSLTGQLNTEAFF. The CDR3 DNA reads TGTGCCAGCAGCTTAACTGGACAGTTGAACACTGAAGCTTTCTTT.

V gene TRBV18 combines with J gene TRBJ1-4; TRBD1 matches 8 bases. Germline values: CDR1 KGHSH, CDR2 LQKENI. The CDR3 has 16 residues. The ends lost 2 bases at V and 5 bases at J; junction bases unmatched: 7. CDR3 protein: CASSPAGTGTNEKLFF. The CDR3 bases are TGTGCCAGCTCACCAGCAGGGACAGGAACAAATGAAAAACTGTTTTTT.

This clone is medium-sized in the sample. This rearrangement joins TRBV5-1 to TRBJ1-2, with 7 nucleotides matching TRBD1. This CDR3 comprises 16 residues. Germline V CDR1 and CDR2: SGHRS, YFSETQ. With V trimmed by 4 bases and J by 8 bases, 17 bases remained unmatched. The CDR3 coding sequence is TGCGCCAGCAGCCTTTGGGGTGTAGACAGGGAAGTCGGCTACACCTTC. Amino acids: CASSLWGVDREVGYTF.